The TCR beta chain under discussion was sequenced for a study of shared clonotypes between healthy human individuals. The method was immunoSEQ multiplex PCR; TCRdb's version includes in-frame clones alone and lacks a portion of them. This table has some 800,000 clones, about 92% appearing once. On this clone itself: Its antigen is not known.

Study-wide points: Only blood was sampled, and tissue TCR repertoires likely differ from blood ones.

CD8 cells classed as naive were CD45RO-negative and positively selected for CCR7, excluding terminally differentiated effector memory CD45RA+ cells. Per the germline V gene, CDR1 is MNHEY and CDR2 is SMNVEV (reference sequence). V lost 6 bases and J lost 7; bases outside the gene matches: 14. The CDR3 runs to 15 residues. The TCR was taken from a man aged 25-45 years in good health. V is TRBV27 and J is TRBJ2-7; 8 bases align to TRBD1. Sequencing used naive CD8+ T cells sorted from blood. In DNA, the CDR3 is TGTGCCAGCAGACCCGTTGCAGGGGGCATCTTGGAGCAGTACTTC. It specifies CASRPVAGGILEQYF.